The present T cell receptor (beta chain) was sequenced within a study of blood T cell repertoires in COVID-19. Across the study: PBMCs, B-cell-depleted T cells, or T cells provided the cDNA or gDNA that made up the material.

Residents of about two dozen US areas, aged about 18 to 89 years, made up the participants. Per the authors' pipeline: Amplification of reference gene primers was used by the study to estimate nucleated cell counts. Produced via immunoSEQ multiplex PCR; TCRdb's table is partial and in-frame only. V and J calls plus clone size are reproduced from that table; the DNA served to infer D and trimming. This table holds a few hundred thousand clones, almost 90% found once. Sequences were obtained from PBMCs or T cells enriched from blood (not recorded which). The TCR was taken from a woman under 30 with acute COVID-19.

The chain's CDR3 is CASSQGTGYGNTIYF. The CDR3 region has the DNA TGTGCCAGCTCCCAGGGGACAGGGTATGGAAACACCATATATTTT. The chain uses TRBV18 and TRBJ1-3; 9 nucleotides align to TRBD1. The CDR3 length is 15 residues. Germline CDR1 and CDR2: KGHSH and LQKENI. J lost 3 bases, V lost 6 bases, and 6 bases had no gene match.